This record concerns one T cell receptor (beta chain) sequence. The sample is drawn from a study of T cell changes during pregnancy in multiple sclerosis. Generated by immunoSEQ multiplex PCR, the TCRdb table keeps only in-frame clones and is missing some. The sample shows roughly 75,000 clones, about nine tenths of them seen only once. Trimming took 6 bases from V and 4 from J, leaving 10 bases between them. CDR1 and CDR2 (germline): KGHSH, LQKENI. The CDR3 runs 13 residues. The source is a female donor with multiple sclerosis, enrolled in a pregnancy study. Specimen: peripheral blood, collected before pregnancy. V and J are TRBV18 and TRBJ1-5; TRBD1 might be the D (5 bases). The CDR3 coding sequence is TGTGCCAGCTCGACAGATACTAATCAGCCCCAGCATTTT. Protein sequence: CASSTDTNQPQHF.